This is a list of T cell receptor beta chains from one sample in a study of blood T cell repertoires in COVID-19. The assay was immunoSEQ multiplex PCR, and TCRdb's table has in-frame clones only and misses some. Altogether hundreds of thousands of clones are present, more than 80% being singletons, with the ten largest covering roughly 1.1%. Specimen: PBMCs or T cells enriched from blood (not recorded which). These receptor sequences come from a man younger than 40 who had recovered from COVID-19. Each CDR3 is given with its conserved first and last residue. The D gene is left open where the match is weak. Size is omitted from some rows. Given values are once, few, many or a class for expanded clones.

abundance: -; j_gene: TRBJ2-5; v_gene: TRBV10-3; d_gene: -; len: 13; CDR3aa: CATGGGGGETQYF; CDR3nt: TGTGCCACCGGAGGGGGCGGGGGGGAGACCCAGTACTTC
abundance: -; j_gene: TRBJ2-1; v_gene: TRBV5-3; d_gene: TRBD2; len: 21; CDR3aa: CVRSLGGGLAGVVGPGNEQFF; CDR3nt: TGTGTCAGAAGCTTGGGTGGGGGACTAGCGGGAGTAGTCGGACCGGGTAATGAGCAGTTCTTC
abundance: -; j_gene: TRBJ1-4; v_gene: TRBV7-9; d_gene: -; len: 16; CDR3aa: CASSRGNGEWNEKLFF; CDR3nt: TGTGCCAGCAGCCGGGGGAACGGGGAATGGAATGAAAAACTGTTTTTT
abundance: -; j_gene: TRBJ2-1; v_gene: TRBV9; d_gene: TRBD1; len: 15; CDR3aa: CASSRQGARYNEQFF; CDR3nt: TGTGCCAGCAGCCGACAGGGGGCGCGATACAATGAGCAGTTCTTC
abundance: -; j_gene: TRBJ2-5; v_gene: TRBV9; d_gene: TRBD1; len: 14; CDR3aa: CASSGTGGRETQYF; CDR3nt: TGTGCCAGCAGCGGGACAGGGGGCCGGGAGACCCAGTACTTC
abundance: -; j_gene: TRBJ2-7; v_gene: TRBV28; d_gene: -; len: 13; CDR3aa: CASSSTPSYEQYF; CDR3nt: TGTGCCAGCAGTTCAACACCCAGTTACGAGCAGTACTTC
abundance: -; j_gene: TRBJ2-1; v_gene: TRBV28; d_gene: -; len: 19; CDR3aa: CASSLFATTAGSSYNEQFF; CDR3nt: TGTGCCAGCAGCCTCTTTGCGACCACCGCCGGGAGCTCCTACAATGAGCAGTTCTTC
abundance: once; j_gene: TRBJ1-1; v_gene: TRBV6-5; d_gene: -; len: 15; CDR3aa: CASSRIREVGTEAFF; CDR3nt: TGTGCCAGCAGCCGAATCAGGGAGGTCGGGACTGAAGCTTTCTTT
abundance: -; j_gene: TRBJ1-1; v_gene: TRBV28; d_gene: -; len: 12; CDR3aa: CASSQGPSEAFF; CDR3nt: TGTGCCAGCAGTCAGGGTCCCTCTGAAGCTTTCTTT
abundance: -; j_gene: TRBJ2-2; v_gene: TRBV27; d_gene: -; len: 14; CDR3aa: CASSLSANTGELFF; CDR3nt: TGTGCCAGCAGTTTGTCGGCGAACACCGGGGAGCTGTTTTTT
abundance: -; j_gene: TRBJ2-2; v_gene: TRBV5-4; d_gene: TRBD2; len: 15; CDR3aa: CASSLELAGSGELFF; CDR3nt: TGTGCCAGCAGCTTGGAACTAGCGGGGTCCGGGGAGCTGTTTTTT
abundance: -; j_gene: TRBJ2-1; v_gene: TRBV30; d_gene: -; len: 13; CDR3aa: CAWSVSSSGEQFF; CDR3nt: TGTGCCTGGAGTGTATCCTCCTCGGGTGAGCAGTTCTTC
abundance: -; j_gene: TRBJ2-7; v_gene: TRBV7-8; d_gene: TRBD2; len: 15; CDR3aa: CASSDPGLAGDEQYF; CDR3nt: TGTGCCAGCAGCGACCCGGGACTAGCGGGAGACGAGCAGTACTTC
abundance: -; j_gene: TRBJ2-1; v_gene: TRBV2; d_gene: TRBD2; len: 12; CDR3aa: CASRDPAGLKFF; CDR3nt: TGTGCCAGCAGAGATCCAGCGGGATTAAAGTTCTTC
abundance: -; j_gene: TRBJ1-1; v_gene: TRBV11-2; d_gene: TRBD1; len: 13; CDR3aa: CASSRTGGTEAFF; CDR3nt: TGTGCCAGCAGCAGGACAGGGGGGACTGAAGCTTTCTTT
abundance: -; j_gene: TRBJ2-2; v_gene: TRBV18; d_gene: TRBD2; len: 16; CDR3aa: CASSSGLRMGTGELFF; CDR3nt: TGTGCCAGCTCATCGGGACTACGGATGGGCACCGGGGAGCTGTTTTTT